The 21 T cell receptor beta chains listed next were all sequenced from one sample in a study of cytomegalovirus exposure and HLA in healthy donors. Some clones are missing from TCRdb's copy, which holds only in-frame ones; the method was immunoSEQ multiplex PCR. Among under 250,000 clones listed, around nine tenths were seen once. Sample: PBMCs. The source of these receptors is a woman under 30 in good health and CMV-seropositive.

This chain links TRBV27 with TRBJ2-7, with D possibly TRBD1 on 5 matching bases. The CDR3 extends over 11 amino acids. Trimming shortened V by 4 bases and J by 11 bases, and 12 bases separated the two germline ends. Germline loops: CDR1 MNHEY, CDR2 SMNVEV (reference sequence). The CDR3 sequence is CASSSGFLKYF. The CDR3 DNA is TGTGCCAGCAGTTCAGGGTTCCTTAAGTACTTC.

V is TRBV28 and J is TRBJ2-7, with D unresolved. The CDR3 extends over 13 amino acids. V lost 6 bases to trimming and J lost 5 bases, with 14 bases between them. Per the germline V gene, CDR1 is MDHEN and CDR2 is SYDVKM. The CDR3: CASRQIMFNEQYF. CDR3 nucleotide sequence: TGTGCCAGCAGACAGATTATGTTTAACGAGCAGTACTTC.

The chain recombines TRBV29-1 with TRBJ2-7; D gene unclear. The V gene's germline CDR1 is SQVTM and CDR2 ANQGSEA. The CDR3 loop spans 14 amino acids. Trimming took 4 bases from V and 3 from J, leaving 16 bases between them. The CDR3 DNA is TGCAGCGTTGTTTATAGACTCCTGAGCTACGAGCAGTACTTC. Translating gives CSVVYRLLSYEQYF.

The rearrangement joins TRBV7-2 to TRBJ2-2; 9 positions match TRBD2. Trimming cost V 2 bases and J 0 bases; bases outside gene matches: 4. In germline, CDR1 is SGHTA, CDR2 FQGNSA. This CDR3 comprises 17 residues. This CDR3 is CASSLPRGRANTGELFF. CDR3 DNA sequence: TGTGCCAGCAGCTTACCACGCGGGAGGGCGAACACCGGGGAGCTGTTTTTT.

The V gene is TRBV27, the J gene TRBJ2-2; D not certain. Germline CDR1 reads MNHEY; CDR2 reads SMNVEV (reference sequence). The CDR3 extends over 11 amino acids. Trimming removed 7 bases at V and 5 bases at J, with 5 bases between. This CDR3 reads CASTQTGELFF. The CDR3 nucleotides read TGTGCCAGCACCCAAACCGGGGAGCTGTTTTTT.

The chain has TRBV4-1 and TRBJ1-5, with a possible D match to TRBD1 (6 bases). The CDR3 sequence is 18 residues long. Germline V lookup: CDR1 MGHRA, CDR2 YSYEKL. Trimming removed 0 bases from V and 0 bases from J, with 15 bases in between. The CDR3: CASSQDPRGGDSNQPQHF. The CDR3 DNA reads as TGCGCCAGCAGCCAAGATCCCAGGGGAGGGGATAGCAATCAGCCCCAGCATTTT.

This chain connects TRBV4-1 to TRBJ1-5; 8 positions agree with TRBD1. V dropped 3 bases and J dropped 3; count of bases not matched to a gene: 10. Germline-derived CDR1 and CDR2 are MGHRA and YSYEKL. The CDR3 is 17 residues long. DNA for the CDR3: TGCGCCAGCAGCCACCAACTCGACAGGGGTGACAATCAGCCCCAGCATTTT. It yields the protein CASSHQLDRGDNQPQHF.

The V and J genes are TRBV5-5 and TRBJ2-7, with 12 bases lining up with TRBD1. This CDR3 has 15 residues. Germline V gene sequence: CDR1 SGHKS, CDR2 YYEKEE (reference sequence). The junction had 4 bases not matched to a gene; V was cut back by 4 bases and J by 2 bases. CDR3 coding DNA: TGTGCCAGCAGCCCGGGACAGGGGGCCACCTACGAGCAGTACTTC. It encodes CASSPGQGATYEQYF. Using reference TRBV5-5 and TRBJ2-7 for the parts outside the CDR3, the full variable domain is DAGVTQSPTHLIKTRGQQVTLRCSPISGHKSVSWYQQVLGQGPQFIFQYYEKEERGRGNFPDRFSARQFPNYSSELNVNALLLGDSALYLCASSPGQGATYEQYFGPGTRLTVT.

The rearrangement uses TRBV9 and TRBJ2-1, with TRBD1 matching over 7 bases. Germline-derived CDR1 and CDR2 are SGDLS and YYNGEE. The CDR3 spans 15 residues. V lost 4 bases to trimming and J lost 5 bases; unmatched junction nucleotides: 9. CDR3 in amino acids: CASSPTGVWDNEQFF. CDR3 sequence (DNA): TGTGCCAGCAGCCCAACAGGGGTTTGGGACAATGAGCAGTTCTTC.

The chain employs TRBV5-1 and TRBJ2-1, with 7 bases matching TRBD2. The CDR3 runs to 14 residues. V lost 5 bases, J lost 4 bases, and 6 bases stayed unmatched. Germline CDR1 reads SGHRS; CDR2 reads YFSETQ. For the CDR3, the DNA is TGCGCCAGCAGAGGTAGCGGGTCTTACAATGAGCAGTTCTTC. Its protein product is CASRGSGSYNEQFF.

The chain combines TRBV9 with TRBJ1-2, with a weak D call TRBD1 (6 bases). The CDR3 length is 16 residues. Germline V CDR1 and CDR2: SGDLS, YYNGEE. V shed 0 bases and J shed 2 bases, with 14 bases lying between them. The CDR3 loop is CASSVDLGQENYGYTF. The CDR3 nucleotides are TGTGCCAGCAGCGTAGACCTGGGACAAGAAAACTATGGCTACACCTTC.

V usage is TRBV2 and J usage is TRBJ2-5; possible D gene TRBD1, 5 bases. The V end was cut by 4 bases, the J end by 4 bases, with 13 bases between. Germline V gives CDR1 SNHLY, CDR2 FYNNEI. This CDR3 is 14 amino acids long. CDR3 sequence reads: CASSVWGGGETQYF. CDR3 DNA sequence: TGTGCCAGCAGTGTCTGGGGCGGTGGAGAGACCCAGTACTTC.

This chain's CDR3 is CASSYGTGWDEQYF. CDR3 nucleotides: TGTGCCAGCAGTTACGGGACAGGGTGGGACGAGCAGTACTTC. The chain combines TRBV27 with TRBJ2-7, with TRBD1 identical over 9 bases. CDR1 MNHEY and CDR2 SMNVEV come from the germline V gene (reference sequence). Trimming removed 4 bases from V and 5 bases from J; junction bases left unmatched: 6. The CDR3 runs to 14 residues.

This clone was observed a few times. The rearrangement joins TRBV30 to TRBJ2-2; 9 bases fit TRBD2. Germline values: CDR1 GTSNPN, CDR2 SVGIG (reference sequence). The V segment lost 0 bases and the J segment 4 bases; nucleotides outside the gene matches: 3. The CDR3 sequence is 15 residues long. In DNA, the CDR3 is TGTGCCTGGAGTGTACAGCGGGAGGCCACCGGGGAGCTGTTTTTT. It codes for CAWSVQREATGELFF.

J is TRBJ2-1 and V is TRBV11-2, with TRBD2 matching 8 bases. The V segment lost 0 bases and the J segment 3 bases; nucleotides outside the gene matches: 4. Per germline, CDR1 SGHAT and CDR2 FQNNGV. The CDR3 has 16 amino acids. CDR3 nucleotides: TGTGCCAGCAGCTTAGAAGGGCGGGGGGACTACAATGAGCAGTTCTTC. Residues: CASSLEGRGDYNEQFF.

The CDR3 reads CASSLAPTLNTEAFF. CDR3 coding DNA: TGCGCCAGCAGCCTGGCGCCGACTTTGAACACTGAAGCTTTCTTT. The chain employs TRBV4-1 and TRBJ1-1; D remains unclear. Germline V CDR1 and CDR2: MGHRA, YSYEKL. CDR3 length: 15 amino acids. V lost 4 bases to trimming and J lost 0 bases, with 12 bases between them.

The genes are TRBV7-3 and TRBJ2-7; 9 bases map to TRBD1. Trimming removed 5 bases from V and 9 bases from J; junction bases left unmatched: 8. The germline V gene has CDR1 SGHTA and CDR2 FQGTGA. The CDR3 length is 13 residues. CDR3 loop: CASSTGQGEGQYF. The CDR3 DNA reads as TGTGCCAGCAGCACGGGACAGGGAGAAGGGCAGTACTTC.

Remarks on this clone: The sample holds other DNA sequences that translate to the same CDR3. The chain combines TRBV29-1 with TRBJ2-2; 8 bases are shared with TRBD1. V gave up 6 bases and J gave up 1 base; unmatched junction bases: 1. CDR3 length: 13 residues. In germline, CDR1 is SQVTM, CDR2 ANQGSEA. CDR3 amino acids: CSVDRGNTGELFF. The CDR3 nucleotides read TGCAGCGTAGACAGGGGGAACACCGGGGAGCTGTTTTTT.

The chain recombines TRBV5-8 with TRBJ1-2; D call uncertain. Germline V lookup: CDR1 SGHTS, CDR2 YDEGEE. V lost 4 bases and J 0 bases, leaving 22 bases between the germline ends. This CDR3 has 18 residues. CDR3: CASSKTGLRERANYGYTF. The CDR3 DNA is TGTGCCAGCAGCAAAACGGGGTTGAGGGAGAGGGCTAACTATGGCTACACCTTC.

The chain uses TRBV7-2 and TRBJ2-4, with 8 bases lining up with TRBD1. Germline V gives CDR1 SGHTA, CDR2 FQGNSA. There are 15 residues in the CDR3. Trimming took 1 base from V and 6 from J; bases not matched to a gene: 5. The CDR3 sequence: CASSLGRGPGNIQYF. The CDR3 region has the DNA TGTGCCAGCAGCTTAGGCAGGGGGCCGGGAAACATTCAGTACTTC. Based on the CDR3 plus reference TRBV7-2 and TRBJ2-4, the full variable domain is GAGVSQSPSNKVTEKGKDVELRCDPISGHTALYWYRQSLGQGLEFLIYFQGNSAPDKSGLPSDRFSAERTGGSVSTLTIQRTQQEDSAVYLCASSLGRGPGNIQYFGAGTRLSVL.

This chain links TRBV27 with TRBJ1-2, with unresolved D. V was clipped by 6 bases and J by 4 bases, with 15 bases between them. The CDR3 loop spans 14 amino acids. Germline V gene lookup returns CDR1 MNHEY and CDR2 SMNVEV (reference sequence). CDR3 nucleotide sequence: TGTGCCAGCAGCTCAGGACTCTCCTTCTATGGCTACACCTTC. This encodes CASSSGLSFYGYTF.